This T cell receptor (beta chain) was recovered during a study of blood T cell repertoires in COVID-19. Study-level information: Acute-phase and convalescent COVID-19 samples originated in the United States, Italy and Spain. The cDNA or gDNA used as material had been derived from T cells, B-cell-depleted T cells, or PBMCs.

In the original processing: Amplified reference gene primers provided the basis for estimating nucleated cell counts. Profiling relied on immunoSEQ multiplex PCR, and the TCRdb table lists in-frame clones only, not all of them. The V and J calls and clone size were taken over from that table, and D and trimming were inferred from the DNA. The data contain 210,000 or so clones, approximately 86% of them singletons. It was during active infection that Seattle patients were enrolled and then longitudinally followed. Germline CDR1 and CDR2: MNHNY and SVGAGI (reference sequence). The CDR3 consists of 15 residues. The germline V and J ends were trimmed by 7 bases and 2 bases, with 16 bases remaining between them.

This TCR was recovered from a woman in her 30s with COVID-19, enrolled during active disease. The source material was peripheral blood. The chain recombines TRBV6-6 with TRBJ2-3, with a possible D match to TRBD2 (7 bases). DNA of the CDR3: TGTGCCAGCACCCTAGGGGGGGGCCACACAGATACGCAGTATTTT. Amino acids: CASTLGGGHTDTQYF.